One sample yielded the 19 T cell receptor beta chains listed below, sequenced in a study of cytomegalovirus exposure and HLA in healthy donors. Primers for the PCR totalled 60 Vbeta and 13 Jbeta. Produced via immunoSEQ multiplex PCR; TCRdb's table is partial and in-frame only. This table holds about 200,000 clones, approximately 86% found once. The specimen was PBMCs. The origin of the receptors is a woman younger than 45 in good health and CMV-seronegative.

The V call is TRBV10-3, the J call TRBJ1-1, with 8 bases matching TRBD1. This CDR3 has 14 residues. Trimming took 9 bases from V and 4 from J; bases not matched to a gene: 10. The germline gives CDR1 ENHRY, CDR2 SYGVKD. CDR3 DNA sequence: TGTGCCATGGGGTCAGGGGGCCTGAGCACTGAAGCTTTCTTT. Amino acids: CAMGSGGLSTEAFF.

The chain couples TRBV5-1 to TRBJ2-2, with D unclear. In germline, CDR1 is SGHRS, CDR2 YFSETQ. This CDR3 region has 14 residues. Trimming removed 6 bases from V and 3 bases from J, with 12 bases in between. In DNA form, the CDR3 reads TGCGCCAGCAAGTACGCAGTTGACACCGGGGAGCTGTTTTTT. This encodes CASKYAVDTGELFF.

The chain links TRBV7-2 to TRBJ2-5; no clear D. V shed 5 bases and J shed 2 bases, with 9 bases lying between them. The CDR3 has 13 amino acids. In germline, CDR1 is SGHTA, CDR2 FQGNSA. The CDR3 DNA reads as TGTGCCAGCAGCGCAGACTGGCAAGAGACCCAGTACTTC. Encoded protein: CASSADWQETQYF.

The chain has TRBV29-1 and TRBJ1-1; D call uncertain. The CDR3 covers 12 residues. Germline-derived CDR1 and CDR2 are SQVTM and ANQGSEA. V was pared by 5 bases and J by 1 base, with 8 bases between. This CDR3 is CSVLGRNTEAFF. The CDR3 DNA is TGCAGCGTTCTTGGCAGGAACACTGAAGCTTTCTTT.

The genes are TRBV18 and TRBJ2-6, with TRBD1 matching 8 bases. The germline V gene encodes CDR1 KGHSH and CDR2 LQKENI. Trimming took 8 bases from V and 3 from J; bases not matched to a gene: 15. CDR3 length: 18 amino acids. CDR3 residues: CASPNKDREGSGANVLTF. The CDR3 DNA follows: TGTGCCAGCCCCAACAAGGACAGGGAAGGCAGTGGGGCCAACGTCCTGACTTTC.

The chain uses TRBV30 and TRBJ2-7; 7 nucleotides match TRBD2. Germline CDR1 and CDR2: GTSNPN and SVGIG (reference sequence). The CDR3 is 12 residues long. V gave up 4 bases and J gave up 5 bases; unmatched junction bases: 5. The CDR3 nucleotides are TGTGCCTGGAACTTGGGAGGGGACGAGCAGTACTTC. It yields the protein CAWNLGGDEQYF.

This chain links TRBV6-5 with TRBJ2-1; D perhaps matches TRBD2 (6 bases). Germline loops: CDR1 MNHEY, CDR2 SVGAGI. The length of the CDR3 is 13 residues. Trimming took off 5 bases at V and 5 bases at J, with 10 bases between the two ends. CDR3: CASSLWGDNEQFF. The CDR3 DNA follows: TGTGCCAGCAGTCTCTGGGGGGACAATGAGCAGTTCTTC.

This sequence joins TRBV30 and TRBJ1-2; a weak D match, TRBD1 (6 bases). V was pared by 5 bases and J by 8 bases, with 18 bases between. This CDR3 has 13 residues. Germline CDR1 reads GTSNPN; CDR2 reads SVGIG (reference sequence). The chain's CDR3 is CAWGRGPLSGYTF. In DNA form, the CDR3 reads TGTGCCTGGGGCAGGGGACCGCTGAGCGGCTACACCTTC.

The chain couples TRBV29-1 to TRBJ2-1, with TRBD2 matching over 8 bases. This CDR3 comprises 14 residues. Germline CDR1 is SQVTM and CDR2 is ANQGSEA. The J segment lost 6 bases and the V segment lost 3 bases, leaving 7 bases of the junction unmatched. CDR3 sequence: CSVEKREYGNEQFF. CDR3 DNA sequence: TGCAGCGTTGAGAAGCGGGAGTACGGCAATGAGCAGTTCTTC.

The chain carries TRBV28 and TRBJ2-3, with 12 nucleotides matching TRBD2. Germline CDR1 is MDHEN and CDR2 is SYDVKM. Trimming cost V 10 bases and J 3 bases; bases outside gene matches: 8. The CDR3 extends over 15 amino acids. The CDR3 here is CATERLAGATDTQYF. CDR3 coding DNA: TGTGCCACTGAGAGACTAGCGGGAGCGACAGATACGCAGTATTTT.

V gene TRBV15 combines with J gene TRBJ2-5; D gene ambiguous. The V end lost 0 bases, the J end lost 2 bases, and 7 bases lay between the germline ends. This CDR3 contains 14 residues. CDR1 is LNHNV, CDR2 YYDKDF, per germline (reference sequence). CDR3 DNA sequence: TGTGCCACCAGCAGAGATATACAGCAAGAGACCCAGTACTTC. Translation: CATSRDIQQETQYF.

This clone was picked up one time. This sequence joins TRBV7-2 and TRBJ2-1; D gene unclear. There are 15 residues in the CDR3. The germline V and J ends were trimmed by 1 base and 4 bases, with 11 bases remaining between them. Germline V gene sequence: CDR1 SGHTA, CDR2 FQGNSA. The CDR3, as DNA: TGTGCCAGCAGCTTAGGGTCTACTTTATACAATGAGCAGTTCTTC. Protein product: CASSLGSTLYNEQFF.

This rearrangement joins TRBV19 to TRBJ2-7; TRBD1 is a possible D gene (6 bases). Per the germline V gene, CDR1 is LNHDA and CDR2 is SQIVND (reference sequence). Trimming took off 5 bases at V and 2 bases at J, with 13 bases between the two ends. This CDR3 is built from 14 residues. The CDR3 region is CASSASGVPYEQYF. The CDR3 coding sequence is TGTGCCAGTAGTGCATCAGGGGTACCCTACGAGCAGTACTTC.

The V gene is TRBV11-2, the J gene TRBJ2-2; D remains ambiguous. CDR1 is SGHAT and CDR2 is FQNNGV in the germline V gene. The CDR3 totals 16 residues. Trimming shortened V by 6 bases and J by 0 bases, and 14 bases separated the two germline ends. This chain's CDR3 is CASSSNASPNTGELFF. CDR3 sequence (DNA): TGTGCCAGCAGTTCCAATGCCAGTCCGAACACCGGGGAGCTGTTTTTT.

This sequence joins TRBV5-1 and TRBJ1-1; 10 nucleotides line up with TRBD1. This CDR3 contains 15 residues. CDR1 SGHRS and CDR2 YFSETQ come from the germline V gene. V was clipped by 4 bases and J by 5 bases; unmatched bases: 8. The CDR3: CASSGETGGLTEAFF. The CDR3, as DNA: TGCGCCAGCAGCGGAGAGACAGGGGGCTTAACTGAAGCTTTCTTT.

The rearrangement links TRBV6-1 to TRBJ1-5; 11 bases agree with TRBD1. Germline CDR1 and CDR2: MNHNS and SASEGT. V dropped 5 bases and J dropped 7; count of bases not matched to a gene: 1. This CDR3 comprises 13 residues. CDR3 sequence (DNA): TGTGCCAGCAGTTGGACAGGGGGCCAGCCCCAGCATTTT. This gives the protein CASSWTGGQPQHF.

This rearrangement joins TRBV19 to TRBJ2-2; D not resolved. Germline assignment: CDR1 LNHDA and CDR2 SQIVND (reference sequence). The CDR3 is 14 amino acids. Trimming stripped 7 bases from V and 0 bases from J, with 9 bases between. The CDR3 reads CASTASANTGELFF. Here the CDR3 DNA reads TGTGCCAGTACCGCGAGTGCGAACACCGGGGAGCTGTTTTTT. Complete variable domain (other parts from reference TRBV19 and TRBJ2-2): DGGITQSPKYLFRKEGQNVTLSCEQNLNHDAMYWYRQDPGQGLRLIYYSQIVNDFQKGDIAEGYSVSREKKESFPLTVTSAQKNPTAFYLCASTASANTGELFFGEGSRLTVL.

This chain connects TRBV7-9 to TRBJ1-3; unclear D gene. Looked up from germline, CDR1 is SEHNR and CDR2 is FQNEAQ (reference sequence). This CDR3 is 15 amino acids long. V was shortened by 1 base and J by 2 bases, with 9 bases between the two germline ends. For the CDR3, the DNA is TGTGCCAGCAGCTTAGACGTTCGGGCTGGAAACACCATATATTTT. Encoded protein: CASSLDVRAGNTIYF.

On this clone itself: Other DNA sequences within the sample encode an identical CDR3. The chain combines TRBV7-3 with TRBJ2-3, with 10 nucleotides matching TRBD1. The V gene end was trimmed by 4 bases and the J gene end by 3 bases; junction bases not matched to a gene: 1. The V gene's germline CDR1 is SGHTA and CDR2 FQGTGA. The CDR3 is 14 amino acids. The CDR3 protein is CASSSGQGTDTQYF. The CDR3, as DNA: TGTGCCAGCAGCTCGGGACAGGGGACAGATACGCAGTATTTT.